One sample yielded the 26 T cell receptor beta chains listed below, sequenced in a study of OX40 agonist ivuxolimab in advanced cancers. Receptor amplification or capture employed the immunoSEQ multiplex PCR assay. The table comes from immuneACCESS by way of TCRdb, which keeps in-frame sequences with V and J called. Part of the clones is missing from these tables; in studies checked, under half for an unresolved V gene and the rest for unknown reasons. This sample gives about 17,000 clones in total; around four fifths of them show up just once. The ten largest clonotypes hold roughly 28% of the sample. Sequencing used CD4+ or CD8+ T cells sorted from blood, obtained in a trial of the OX40 agonist ivuxolimab. These receptor sequences come from an adult with an advanced solid tumor such as melanoma, head and neck, liver or kidney cancer.

V gene TRBV9 combines with J gene TRBJ2-3; D not certain. The CDR3 has 14 residues. Per germline, CDR1 SGDLS and CDR2 YYNGEE. Deletions cut 4 bases from V and 2 bases from J, with 11 bases between. The CDR3 DNA sequence: TGTGCCAGCAGCCCGCGCGGCCTCACAGATACGCAGTATTTT. This encodes CASSPRGLTDTQYF.

The genes are TRBV27 and TRBJ2-7; TRBD2 is a possible D gene (6 bases). Trimming cost V 5 bases and J 2 bases, with 22 bases left between them. This CDR3 is built from 17 residues. The germline V gene encodes CDR1 MNHEY and CDR2 SMNVEV (reference sequence). The CDR3 loop reads CASSVITTSGRTYEQYF. The DNA of the CDR3 is TGTGCCAGCAGTGTGATTACCACGAGCGGGCGAACCTACGAGCAGTACTTC.

This clone showed up just once. The V call is TRBV5-8, the J call TRBJ2-2; D unresolved. V was pared by 1 base and J by 13 bases, with 11 bases between. Germline assignment: CDR1 SGHTS and CDR2 YDEGEE. The CDR3 length is 12 residues. This CDR3 is CASSLNGRGLFF. The CDR3 DNA sequence: TGTGCCAGCAGCTTGAATGGTAGAGGGCTGTTTTTT.

In this sample, this clone turned up a few times. V gene TRBV27 combines with J gene TRBJ2-1, with D hard to call. Trimming took 7 bases from V and 2 from J, leaving 18 bases between them. The germline V gene has CDR1 MNHEY and CDR2 SMNVEV (reference sequence). CDR3 length equals 16 residues. The CDR3 here is CASTSGSYPTYNEQFF. The CDR3, as DNA: TGTGCCAGCACCTCCGGATCCTATCCTACCTACAATGAGCAGTTCTTC.

This clone has more than one count but fewer than ten. The chain has TRBV28 and TRBJ1-3; D is ambiguous. V lost 6 bases and J lost 2, with 11 bases in between. CDR1 MDHEN and CDR2 SYDVKM come from the germline V gene. CDR3 size: 14 residues. The CDR3 bases are TGTGCCAGCAGCCGGCGTGGGACTGGAAACACCATATATTTT. Amino acid sequence: CASSRRGTGNTIYF.

This clone showed up just once. The gene calls are TRBV25-1 and TRBJ2-1; TRBD2 matches 9 bases. V shed 2 bases, J shed 6 bases, and the junction held 8 bases outside the gene matches. The CDR3 has 16 residues. The germline V gene has CDR1 MGHDK and CDR2 SYGVNS. CDR3 in DNA: TGTGCCAGCAGTGAAGGCGGGAGGGTCGCCTCCAATGAGCAGTTCTTC. This translates into CASSEGGRVASNEQFF.

The chain joins TRBV19 to TRBJ2-5; 8 bases are shared with TRBD1. CDR1 and CDR2 (germline): LNHDA, SQIVND (reference sequence). The CDR3 is made up of 15 amino acids. V dropped 5 bases and J dropped 3; count of bases not matched to a gene: 8. CDR3 nucleotides: TGTGCCAGTAGTCCGGACAGGGCGGGAAAAGAGACCCAGTACTTC. Amino acid sequence: CASSPDRAGKETQYF.

The chain combines TRBV2 with TRBJ2-3; weak D call: TRBD1 (5 bases). CDR1 is SNHLY, CDR2 FYNNEI, per germline. The germline V and J ends were trimmed by 9 bases and 0 bases, with 25 bases remaining between them. This CDR3 has 18 amino acids. This CDR3 is CARGLMSSRYASTDTQYF. CDR3 DNA sequence: TGTGCCAGGGGGCTCATGAGTTCCCGTTATGCAAGCACAGATACGCAGTATTTT.

Only a few counts were recorded for this clone. This sequence joins TRBV6-6 and TRBJ1-1; TRBD1 is a possible D gene (5 bases). Trimming took off 0 bases at V and 11 bases at J, with 10 bases between the two ends. Germline V gene lookup returns CDR1 MNHNY and CDR2 SVGAGI (reference sequence). This CDR3 spans 12 amino acids. CDR3 sequence (DNA): TGTGCCAGCAGTTACTCGGGGGACGGGGCTTTCTTT. Translation: CASSYSGDGAFF.

Of note for this clone: Given a much more abundant clone one base away, this may be a read error. CDR3 sequence reads: CASSESGGRTLDEQFF. CDR3 in DNA: TGTGCCAGCAGTGAATCCGGCGGGAGGACCTTAGATGAGCAGTTCTTC. The chain recombines TRBV2 with TRBJ2-1; 8 nucleotides align to TRBD2. The trim removed 2 bases at V and 8 bases at J, leaving 11 bases unmatched. This CDR3 has 16 amino acids. Germline loops: CDR1 SNHLY, CDR2 FYNNEI.

This chain connects TRBV29-1 to TRBJ2-3; D is unclear. The germline gives CDR1 SQVTM, CDR2 ANQGSEA. CDR3 length: 11 amino acids. The germline V and J ends were trimmed by 5 bases and 2 bases, with 5 bases remaining between them. DNA for the CDR3: TGCAGCGTTTTTTTCACAGATACGCAGTATTTT. Translating it yields CSVFFTDTQYF.

This clone was seen just once. This chain uses TRBV19 with TRBJ2-1, with unresolved D. The CDR3 extends over 13 amino acids. CDR1 is LNHDA, CDR2 SQIVND, per germline (reference sequence). The germline V and J ends were trimmed by 0 bases and 8 bases, with 8 bases remaining between them. The CDR3 DNA reads TGTGCCAGTAGTATAGATCCCGACTATGAGCAGTTCTTC. Its translation is CASSIDPDYEQFF.

The chain has TRBV7-9 and TRBJ1-5, with D unclear. Germline V gene lookup returns CDR1 SEHNR and CDR2 FQNEAQ (reference sequence). The V end lost 3 bases, the J end lost 4 bases, and 7 bases lay between the germline ends. There are 13 residues in the CDR3. This CDR3 reads CASSFSGNQPQHF. The CDR3, as DNA: TGTGCCAGCAGCTTTTCCGGGAATCAGCCCCAGCATTTT.

The sample holds a few counts of this clone. V usage is TRBV2 and J usage is TRBJ2-6; weak D call: TRBD1 (6 bases). CDR1 is SNHLY, CDR2 FYNNEI, per germline. V was clipped by 2 bases and J by 0 bases, with 11 bases between them. The CDR3 contains 17 residues. CDR3 in amino acids: CASSERVGGSGANVLTF. The CDR3 DNA reads TGTGCCAGCAGTGAACGGGTAGGGGGCTCTGGGGCCAACGTCCTGACTTTC.

The J gene is TRBJ2-6, the V gene TRBV5-6, with D unclear. Per the germline V gene, CDR1 is SGHDT and CDR2 is YYEEEE. This CDR3 is built from 14 residues. V was trimmed by 0 bases and J by 1 base, leaving 2 bases between them. CDR3 region: CASSLGSGANVLTF. CDR3 bases: TGTGCCAGCAGCTTGGGATCTGGGGCCAACGTCCTGACTTTC.

This clone was picked up one time. Different DNA sequences within this sample yield the same CDR3. The chain carries TRBV5-1 and TRBJ1-6, with D possibly being TRBD1 (5 bases). V was clipped by 4 bases and J by 9 bases, with 17 bases between them. Germline V gene sequence: CDR1 SGHRS, CDR2 YFSETQ. The CDR3 has 15 residues. The CDR3 spells CASSPGRILPSPLHF. CDR3 DNA sequence: TGCGCCAGCAGCCCGGGGCGAATTCTACCTTCACCCCTCCACTTT.

The V call is TRBV6-5, the J call TRBJ1-1; TRBD1 matches 7 bases. The germline V gene has CDR1 MNHEY and CDR2 SVGAGI. The CDR3 length is 16 residues. The V gene end was trimmed by 2 bases and the J gene end by 0 bases; junction bases not matched to a gene: 6. CDR3 sequence (DNA): TGTGCCAGCAGTTACGAGCCAGGGGGTCTGAACACTGAAGCTTTCTTT. Its protein is CASSYEPGGLNTEAFF.

The rearrangement links TRBV7-9 to TRBJ2-7, with D unclear. CDR1 is SEHNR, CDR2 FQNEAQ, per germline (reference sequence). Deletions cut 3 bases from V and 3 bases from J, with 9 bases between. CDR3 length: 13 amino acids. In DNA form, the CDR3 reads TGTGCCAGCAGCTTGACCCCTTACTACGAGCAGTACTTC. Amino acid sequence: CASSLTPYYEQYF.

CDR3 nucleotides: TGTGCCAGCCGAGGGGATACGCAGTATTTT. It yields the protein CASRGDTQYF. This chain connects TRBV6-6 to TRBJ2-3; maybe TRBD2 (5 bases). CDR3 length: 10 residues. Trimming shortened V by 8 bases and J by 6 bases, and 6 bases separated the two germline ends. Germline values: CDR1 MNHNY, CDR2 SVGAGI (reference sequence).

There are a few counts of this clone. The V call is TRBV5-4, the J call TRBJ2-5, with D unresolved. CDR3 size: 14 residues. The V end was cut by 2 bases, the J end by 2 bases, with 10 bases between. Germline CDR1 and CDR2: SGHNT and YYREEE (reference sequence). DNA for the CDR3: TGTGCCAGCAGCTTAGCCCTTGAGCAAGAGACCCAGTACTTC. This gives the protein CASSLALEQETQYF.

The V call is TRBV5-4, the J call TRBJ1-1, with D possibly TRBD1 on 6 matching bases. The CDR3 is 17 residues long. Germline assignment: CDR1 SGHNT and CDR2 YYREEE (reference sequence). Deletions cut 0 bases from V and 3 bases from J, with 18 bases between. CDR3 loop: CASSLEAPRGAYTEAFF. In DNA form, the CDR3 reads TGTGCCAGCAGCTTGGAGGCCCCTCGGGGGGCGTACACTGAAGCTTTCTTT.

This clone was counted a single time. At one end, the junction sequence differs from germline, possibly due to a read error. Other DNA sequences in this specimen translate into the identical CDR3. The chain carries TRBV6-5 and TRBJ2-1; D gene uncertain. The CDR3 totals 13 residues. The germline V gene has CDR1 MNHEY and CDR2 SVGAGI. The CDR3 reads CASSYGPNNEQFF. The CDR3, as DNA: TGTGCTAGCAGTTACGGACCCAACAATGAGCAGTTCTTC.

The chain carries TRBV5-4 and TRBJ2-7; 11 bases are shared with TRBD1. CDR1 SGHNT and CDR2 YYREEE come from the germline V gene (reference sequence). Unmatched junction bases numbered 2, after V lost 2 bases and J lost 1 base. This CDR3 has 15 residues. The chain's CDR3 is CASSFGQGASYEQYF. The CDR3, as DNA: TGTGCCAGCAGCTTCGGACAGGGGGCTTCCTACGAGCAGTACTTC. Drawing the rest from reference TRBV5-4 and TRBJ2-7, the complete variable domain is ETGVTQSPTHLIKTRGQQVTLRCSSQSGHNTVSWYQQALGQGPQFIFQYYREEENGRGNFPPRFSGLQFPNYSSELNVNALELDDSALYLCASSFGQGASYEQYFGPGTRLTVT.

This chain joins TRBV9 and TRBJ2-7; 12 bases align to TRBD2. Trimming cost V 3 bases and J 3 bases; bases outside gene matches: 4. Germline CDR1 and CDR2: SGDLS and YYNGEE. The CDR3 has 15 residues. Written as DNA, the CDR3 is TGTGCCAGCAGCGCGACTAGCGGGGGTTACTACGAGCAGTACTTC. This gives the protein CASSATSGGYYEQYF.

This rearrangement joins TRBV4-2 to TRBJ2-7; 9 bases align to TRBD2. Germline lookup yields CDR1 LGHNA and CDR2 YNFKEQ. The J segment lost 3 bases and the V segment lost 1 base, leaving 4 bases of the junction unmatched. The CDR3 is 15 residues long. In nucleotides, the CDR3 is TGTGCCAGCAGCCAAGGTGCGGGAGGGCGCTACGAGCAGTACTTC. Translated: CASSQGAGGRYEQYF.

V is TRBV4-3 and J is TRBJ1-4; 9 positions match TRBD1. Per germline, CDR1 LGHNA and CDR2 YSLEER. V shed 3 bases and J 5 bases; nucleotides not matched to a gene: 7. The CDR3 covers 16 residues. CDR3 residues: CASSHPRGTGNEKLFF. The CDR3, as DNA: TGCGCCAGCAGCCACCCGAGGGGGACAGGGAATGAAAAACTGTTTTTT.